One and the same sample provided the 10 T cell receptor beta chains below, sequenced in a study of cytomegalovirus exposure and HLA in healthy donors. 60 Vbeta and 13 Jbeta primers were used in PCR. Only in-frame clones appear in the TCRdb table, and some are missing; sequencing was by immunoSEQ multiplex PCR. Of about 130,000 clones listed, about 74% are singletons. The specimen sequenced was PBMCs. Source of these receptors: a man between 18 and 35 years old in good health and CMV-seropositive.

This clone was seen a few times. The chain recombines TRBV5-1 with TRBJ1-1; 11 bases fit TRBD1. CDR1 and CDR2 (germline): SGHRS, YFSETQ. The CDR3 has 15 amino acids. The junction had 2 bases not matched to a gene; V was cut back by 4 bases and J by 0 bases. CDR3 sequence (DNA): TGCGCCAGCAGCCTGGGACAGGGGGTGAACACTGAAGCTTTCTTT. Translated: CASSLGQGVNTEAFF. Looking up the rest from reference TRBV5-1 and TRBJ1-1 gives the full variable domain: KAGVTQTPRYLIKTRGQQVTLSCSPISGHRSVSWYQQTPGQGLQFLFEYFSETQRNKGNFPGRFSGRQFSNSRSEMNVSTLELGDSALYLCASSLGQGVNTEAFFGQGTRLTVV.

The DNA for the CDR3 is TGTGCCAGCAGCGTACATGGGACAGCTTATGGCTACACCTTC. This translates into CASSVHGTAYGYTF. The V and J genes are TRBV9 and TRBJ1-2; 7 nucleotides line up with TRBD1. CDR1 and CDR2 (germline): SGDLS, YYNGEE. V dropped 1 base and J dropped 5; count of bases not matched to a gene: 5. CDR3 length equals 14 residues. The variable domain in full, with the rest retrieved from reference TRBV9 and TRBJ1-2, is DSGVTQTPKHLITATGQRVTLRCSPRSGDLSVYWYQQSLDQGLQFLIQYYNGEERAKGNILERFSAQQFPDLHSELNLSSLELGDSALYFCASSVHGTAYGYTFGSGTRLTVV.

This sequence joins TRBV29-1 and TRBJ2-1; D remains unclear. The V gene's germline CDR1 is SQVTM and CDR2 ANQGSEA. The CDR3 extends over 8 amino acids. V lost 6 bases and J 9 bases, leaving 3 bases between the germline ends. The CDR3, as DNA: TGCAGCGTGAGTGAGCAGTTCTTC. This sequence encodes CSVSEQFF.

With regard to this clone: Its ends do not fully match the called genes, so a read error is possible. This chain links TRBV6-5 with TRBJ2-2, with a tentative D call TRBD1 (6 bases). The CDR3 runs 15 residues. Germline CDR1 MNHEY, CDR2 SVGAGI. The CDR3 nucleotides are TGTGCCACTAACAGGGAAAATTTGAACGCCGGGGAGCTGTTTTTT. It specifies CATNRENLNAGELFF.

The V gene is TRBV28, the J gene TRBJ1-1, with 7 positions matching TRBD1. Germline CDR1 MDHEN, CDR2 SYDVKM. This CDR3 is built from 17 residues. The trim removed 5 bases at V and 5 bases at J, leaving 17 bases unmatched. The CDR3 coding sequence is TGTGCCAGCAGTCCCCGAGGGGGCGCAATGGGAAAGACTGAAGCTTTCTTT. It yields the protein CASSPRGGAMGKTEAFF.

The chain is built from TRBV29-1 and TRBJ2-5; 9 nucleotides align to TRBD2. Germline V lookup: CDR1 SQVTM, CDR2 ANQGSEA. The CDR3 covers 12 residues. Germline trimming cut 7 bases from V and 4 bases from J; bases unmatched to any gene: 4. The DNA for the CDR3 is TGCAGCGCTGTACTAGCGGGAGAGACCCAGTACTTC. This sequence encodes CSAVLAGETQYF.

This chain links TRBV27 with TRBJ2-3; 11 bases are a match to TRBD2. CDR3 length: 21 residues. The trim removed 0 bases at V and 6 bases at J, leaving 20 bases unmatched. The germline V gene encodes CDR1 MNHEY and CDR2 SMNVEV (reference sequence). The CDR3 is CASSLSSVAGGPSHVPDTQYF. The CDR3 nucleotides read TGTGCCAGCAGTTTATCGTCGGTAGCGGGAGGGCCGTCCCATGTCCCCGATACGCAGTATTTT.

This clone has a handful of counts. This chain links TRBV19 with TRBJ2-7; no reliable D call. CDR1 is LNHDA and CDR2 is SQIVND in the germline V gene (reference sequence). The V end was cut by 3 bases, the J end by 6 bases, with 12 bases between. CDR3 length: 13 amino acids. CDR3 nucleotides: TGTGCCAGTAGTATCCGCAGTACCTGCGAGCAGTACTTC. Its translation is CASSIRSTCEQYF.

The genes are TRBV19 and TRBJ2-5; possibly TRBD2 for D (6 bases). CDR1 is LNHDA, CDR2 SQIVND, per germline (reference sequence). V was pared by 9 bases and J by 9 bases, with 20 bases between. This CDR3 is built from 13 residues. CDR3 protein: CASRLGLGGPQYF. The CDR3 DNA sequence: TGTGCCAGCCGCTTAGGACTGGGGGGTCCCCAGTACTTC.

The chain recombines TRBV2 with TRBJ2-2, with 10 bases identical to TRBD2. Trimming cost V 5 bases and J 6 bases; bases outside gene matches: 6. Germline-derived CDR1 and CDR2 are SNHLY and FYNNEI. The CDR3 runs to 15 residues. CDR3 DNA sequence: TGTGCCAGCAGTCTAGCGGGAGAGGTCGCCGGGGAGCTGTTTTTT. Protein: CASSLAGEVAGELFF.